These 26 T cell receptor beta chains originate from one sample sequenced in a study of OX40 agonist ivuxolimab in advanced cancers. The data were produced by immunoSEQ multiplex PCR, yet TCRdb's version contains in-frame clones alone and is incomplete. The sample consists of approximately 80,000 clones, about nine tenths of them appearing once. The specimen comprised CD4+ or CD8+ T cells sorted from blood, sampled in a trial of the OX40 agonist ivuxolimab. The origin of the receptors is an adult with an advanced solid tumor such as melanoma, head and neck, liver or kidney cancer.

The chain employs TRBV27 and TRBJ2-3; D perhaps matches TRBD1 (5 bases). This CDR3 contains 15 residues. Trimming stripped 4 bases from V and 2 bases from J, with 13 bases between. Germline V lookup: CDR1 MNHEY, CDR2 SMNVEV (reference sequence). CDR3 sequence (DNA): TGTGCCAGCAGTTACCGCTCAGGGTCCACAGATACGCAGTATTTT. As protein: CASSYRSGSTDTQYF.

The chain is built from TRBV28 and TRBJ1-5; D gene ambiguous. CDR3 size: 14 residues. Germline V gene lookup returns CDR1 MDHEN and CDR2 SYDVKM. V lost 6 bases to trimming and J lost 0 bases, with 9 bases between them. CDR3 sequence reads: CASRITNSNQPQHF. The CDR3 DNA reads TGTGCCAGCAGGATAACGAATAGCAATCAGCCCCAGCATTTT.

V is TRBV5-8 and J is TRBJ2-7; D may correspond to TRBD1 or TRBD2 (5 bases each). There are 15 residues in the CDR3. CDR1 and CDR2 from the germline V gene are SGHTS and YDEGEE. The V end was cut by 3 bases, the J end by 3 bases, with 16 bases between. The CDR3 is CASSSETGTSYEQYF. CDR3 sequence (DNA): TGTGCCAGCAGCTCGGAGACCGGGACCAGCTACGAGCAGTACTTC.

V is TRBV10-3 and J is TRBJ2-7; 12 bases fit TRBD2. The CDR3 extends over 16 amino acids. Germline V gene data show CDR1 as ENHRY and CDR2 as SYGVKD. With V trimmed by 7 bases and J by 3 bases, 10 bases remained unmatched. This CDR3 is CAITDQTSGRSYEQYF. As DNA, the CDR3 is TGTGCCATCACCGACCAGACTAGCGGGAGAAGCTACGAGCAGTACTTC.

The rearrangement joins TRBV18 to TRBJ2-2; D unclear. Germline V gene lookup returns CDR1 KGHSH and CDR2 LQKENI. Trimming shortened V by 7 bases and J by 0 bases, and 6 bases separated the two germline ends. The CDR3 extends over 13 amino acids. CDR3 nucleotides: TGTGCCAGCTGTCTAGCGAACACCGGGGAGCTGTTTTTT. It encodes CASCLANTGELFF.

The V gene is TRBV19, the J gene TRBJ2-7, with unresolved D. The V end lost 5 bases, the J end lost 3 bases, and 14 bases lay between the germline ends. This CDR3 contains 14 residues. Germline CDR1 LNHDA, CDR2 SQIVND (reference sequence). The CDR3 loop is CASSSTQLLYEQYF. CDR3 bases: TGTGCCAGTAGTTCCACCCAGTTACTCTACGAGCAGTACTTC.

V and J are TRBV4-1 and TRBJ2-5; 15 bases agree with TRBD2. After removal of 6 bases from V and 5 bases from J, the junction contained 4 bases not matched to a gene. The CDR3 is 15 amino acids. Germline CDR1 and CDR2: MGHRA and YSYEKL. CDR3: CASSPGLAGGETQYF. The CDR3 region has the DNA TGCGCCAGCAGTCCAGGACTAGCGGGAGGGGAGACCCAGTACTTC.

The V call is TRBV19, the J call TRBJ2-1, with 8 positions matching TRBD1. The CDR3 totals 14 residues. Per the germline V gene, CDR1 is LNHDA and CDR2 is SQIVND (reference sequence). V lost 4 bases and J lost 10; bases outside the gene matches: 9. CDR3 DNA: TGTGCCAGTAGTACCCACAGGACAGGGTACGAGCAGTTCTTC. Its translation is CASSTHRTGYEQFF.

This chain joins TRBV28 and TRBJ1-3, with 7 bases aligning to TRBD1. Germline V CDR1 and CDR2: MDHEN, SYDVKM. This CDR3 has 15 residues. V was clipped by 8 bases and J by 0 bases; unmatched bases: 7. CDR3 residues: CASSRAGGSGNTIYF. The CDR3 nucleotides read TGTGCCAGCTCTCGGGCAGGGGGCTCTGGAAACACCATATATTTT.

This chain connects TRBV5-1 to TRBJ2-1; no reliable D call. The CDR3 totals 11 residues. Between the trimmed V and J ends, which lost 0 bases and 13 bases, there was a span of 8 bases. Germline CDR1 is SGHRS and CDR2 is YFSETQ. CDR3 loop: CASSLEQLQFF. CDR3 DNA: TGCGCCAGCAGCTTGGAGCAGCTACAGTTCTTC.

The genes are TRBV2 and TRBJ2-7; D gene unclear. V dropped 4 bases and J dropped 4 bases, with 5 bases sitting between them. The CDR3 runs to 11 residues. Germline CDR1 SNHLY, CDR2 FYNNEI. CDR3 sequence reads: CASSVRYEQYF. CDR3 coding DNA: TGTGCCAGCAGTGTACGGTACGAGCAGTACTTC.

The chain uses TRBV11-2 and TRBJ1-1, with D perhaps TRBD1 (6 bases). V gave up 2 bases and J gave up 3 bases, with 10 bases separating them. Germline-derived CDR1 and CDR2 are SGHAT and FQNNGV. CDR3 size: 14 residues. The CDR3 region has the DNA TGTGCCAGCAGCTTAAGGGGGAAGGACACTGAAGCTTTCTTT. Its protein product is CASSLRGKDTEAFF.

This chain connects TRBV28 to TRBJ1-2; unclear D gene. The CDR3 runs to 13 residues. Trimming removed 5 bases from V and 4 bases from J, with 11 bases in between. The germline V gene encodes CDR1 MDHEN and CDR2 SYDVKM. CDR3 DNA: TGTGCCAGCAGTCTGAATGGCCCCTATGGCTACACCTTC. It is translated as CASSLNGPYGYTF.

The V call is TRBV5-4, the J call TRBJ1-2, with unresolved D. The CDR3 is made up of 16 amino acids. Germline V gene data show CDR1 as SGHNT and CDR2 as YYREEE (reference sequence). Trimming left V 4 bases short and J 4 bases short, with 20 bases between. The CDR3 coding sequence is TGTGCCAGCAGCCCATCCAAACAGAGGTTCTTCTATGGCTACACCTTC. This sequence encodes CASSPSKQRFFYGYTF.

The rearrangement uses TRBV11-2 and TRBJ1-1; 8 bases are a match to TRBD1. V was clipped by 5 bases and J by 4 bases; unmatched bases: 6. The CDR3 is 14 residues long. Looked up from germline, CDR1 is SGHAT and CDR2 is FQNNGV. CDR3 DNA: TGTGCCAGCAGCCCAACAGGGGGGGGCACTGAAGCTTTCTTT. Translation gives CASSPTGGGTEAFF.

The V call is TRBV6-5, the J call TRBJ2-1, with TRBD2 identical over 9 bases. This CDR3 spans 15 amino acids. Germline values: CDR1 MNHEY, CDR2 SVGAGI. Trimming took 5 bases from V and 7 from J; bases not matched to a gene: 9. CDR3 bases: TGTGCCAGCAGTCAGGGCGGGAGGGGGTTGAATGAGCAGTTCTTC. Translated: CASSQGGRGLNEQFF.

The CDR3 nucleotides are TGTGCCAGCAGCCCCGGGATGGTTGCGGGACCCTACGAGCAGTACTTC. As protein: CASSPGMVAGPYEQYF. J is TRBJ2-7 and V is TRBV11-1; tentative D call: TRBD2 (6 bases). Germline V gene lookup returns CDR1 SGHAT and CDR2 FQDESV (reference sequence). CDR3 size: 16 residues. The V and J ends lost 5 bases and 2 bases respectively, with 19 bases between them.

The chain recombines TRBV18 with TRBJ2-7; TRBD1 might be the D (6 bases). CDR1 is KGHSH, CDR2 LQKENI, per germline. The CDR3 runs 15 residues. V shed 0 bases and J shed 2 bases, with 11 bases lying between them. CDR3 coding DNA: TGTGCCAGCTCACCACCGATAGGACAGACCTACGAGCAGTACTTC. Protein product: CASSPPIGQTYEQYF.

V and J are TRBV6-6 and TRBJ2-7; D uncertain. V lost 4 bases, J lost 0 bases, and 4 bases lay in between. This CDR3 region has 12 residues. In germline, CDR1 is MNHNY, CDR2 SVGAGI (reference sequence). The CDR3 sequence: CASSSFSYEQYF. CDR3 DNA sequence: TGTGCCAGCAGTTCATTCTCCTACGAGCAGTACTTC.

This chain uses TRBV19 with TRBJ2-1; 8 nucleotides agree with TRBD2. V dropped 5 bases and J dropped 0; count of bases not matched to a gene: 6. The CDR3 covers 16 residues. Looked up from germline, CDR1 is LNHDA and CDR2 is SQIVND (reference sequence). Here the CDR3 reads CASSGVAGSSYNEQFF. As DNA, the CDR3 is TGTGCCAGTAGTGGGGTAGCGGGGAGCTCCTACAATGAGCAGTTCTTC.

This clone appeared once. This chain joins TRBV27 and TRBJ2-7; TRBD1 agrees at 8 bases. CDR3 length equals 13 residues. CDR1 MNHEY and CDR2 SMNVEV come from the germline V gene (reference sequence). The junction had 4 bases not matched to a gene; V was cut back by 8 bases and J by 1 base. CDR3 sequence (DNA): TGTGCCAGCGGGACAGGAGCTTCCTACGAGCAGTACTTC. This translates into CASGTGASYEQYF.

The chain couples TRBV6-5 to TRBJ2-3; D unresolved. V gave up 8 bases and J gave up 5 bases, with 11 bases separating them. The CDR3 length is 12 residues. In germline, CDR1 is MNHEY, CDR2 SVGAGI. The DNA for the CDR3 is TGTGCCAGCTCCTCCACGGGAGATACGCAGTATTTT. It yields the protein CASSSTGDTQYF.

This clone has just one count. The rearrangement links TRBV10-2 to TRBJ2-7; 13 bases fit TRBD2. Germline CDR1 reads WSHSY; CDR2 reads SAAADI. The CDR3 sequence is 17 residues long. After removal of 3 bases from V and 1 base from J, the junction contained 6 bases not matched to a gene. This CDR3 is CASSEMGLAGKSYEQYF. The CDR3 DNA reads as TGCGCCAGCAGTGAAATGGGACTAGCGGGAAAGTCCTACGAGCAGTACTTC.

This sequence joins TRBV9 and TRBJ2-5; D possibly corresponds to TRBD2 (6 bases). CDR3 size: 14 residues. Germline CDR1 and CDR2: SGDLS and YYNGEE. Trimming stripped 4 bases from V and 5 bases from J, with 15 bases between. CDR3 coding DNA: TGTGCCAGCAGCCCCAGTCCAGGGAGGGAGACCCAGTACTTC. This gives the protein CASSPSPGRETQYF.

The chain links TRBV5-1 to TRBJ2-4, with D possibly being TRBD2 (6 bases). Trimming shortened V by 0 bases and J by 6 bases, and 10 bases separated the two germline ends. The CDR3 has 14 amino acids. Germline loops: CDR1 SGHRS, CDR2 YFSETQ. CDR3 nucleotides: TGCGCCAGCAGCTTGGGTTCGGAGGGAAACATTCAGTACTTC. Its translation is CASSLGSEGNIQYF.

In its sample, this clone is medium-sized. V and J are TRBV4-3 and TRBJ1-4, with D hard to call. Germline V gene lookup returns CDR1 LGHNA and CDR2 YSLEER. This CDR3 contains 12 residues. V lost 2 bases and J lost 3, with 1 base in between. This CDR3 reads CASSQPNEKLFF. As DNA, the CDR3 is TGCGCCAGCAGCCAACCTAATGAAAAACTGTTTTTT.